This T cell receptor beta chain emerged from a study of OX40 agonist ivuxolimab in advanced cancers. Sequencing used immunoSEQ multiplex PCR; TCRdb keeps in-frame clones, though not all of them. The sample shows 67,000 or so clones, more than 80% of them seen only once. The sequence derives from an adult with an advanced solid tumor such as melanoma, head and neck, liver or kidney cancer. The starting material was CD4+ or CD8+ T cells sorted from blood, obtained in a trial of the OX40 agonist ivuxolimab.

DNA for the CDR3: TGTGCCAGCGATGCGGTGTCCGGGACAGATACGCAGTATTTT. It translates to CASDAVSGTDTQYF. This chain joins TRBV6-1 and TRBJ2-3; no clear D gene. Germline V gene data show CDR1 as MNHNS and CDR2 as SASEGT. The CDR3 is 14 residues long. The germline V and J ends were trimmed by 8 bases and 3 bases, with 15 bases remaining between them.